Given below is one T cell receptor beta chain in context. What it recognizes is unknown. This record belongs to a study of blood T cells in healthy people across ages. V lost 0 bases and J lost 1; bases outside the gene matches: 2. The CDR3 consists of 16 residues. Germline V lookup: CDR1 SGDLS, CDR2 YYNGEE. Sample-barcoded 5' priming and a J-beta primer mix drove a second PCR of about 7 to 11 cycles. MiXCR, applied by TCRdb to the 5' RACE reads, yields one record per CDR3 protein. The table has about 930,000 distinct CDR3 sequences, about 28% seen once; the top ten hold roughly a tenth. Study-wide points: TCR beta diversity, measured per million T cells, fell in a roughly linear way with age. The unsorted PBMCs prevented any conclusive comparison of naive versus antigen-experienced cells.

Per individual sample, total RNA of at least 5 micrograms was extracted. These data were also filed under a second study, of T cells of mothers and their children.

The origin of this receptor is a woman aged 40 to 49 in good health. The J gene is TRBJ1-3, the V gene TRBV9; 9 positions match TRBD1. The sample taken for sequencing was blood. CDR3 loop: CASSVVGTGSGNTIYF. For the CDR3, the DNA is TGTGCCAGCAGCGTAGTGGGGACAGGGTCTGGAAACACCATATATTTT. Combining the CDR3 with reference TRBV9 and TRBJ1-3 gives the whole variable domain DSGVTQTPKHLITATGQRVTLRCSPRSGDLSVYWYQQSLDQGLQFLIQYYNGEERAKGNILERFSAQQFPDLHSELNLSSLELGDSALYFCASSVVGTGSGNTIYFGEGSWLTVV.